This TCR beta chain is drawn from a study of cytomegalovirus exposure and HLA in healthy donors. This clone was counted between two and nine times. The PCR made use of 60 Vbeta and 13 Jbeta primers. The table came from immunoSEQ multiplex PCR; TCRdb's copy has only in-frame clones and leaves some out. Counted here are 120,000 to 150,000 clones, approximately 80% occurring once; the ten biggest clones make up 4% to 4.5%. The TCR was taken from a woman in her thirties or forties in good health and CMV-seropositive. The sample was PBMCs.

CDR3 DNA: TGTGCCAGCAGTTTTCGGAGGAACACTGAAGCTTTCTTT. Translation: CASSFRRNTEAFF. The rearrangement uses TRBV27 and TRBJ1-1; D is undetermined. CDR3 length: 13 amino acids. The V gene's germline CDR1 is MNHEY and CDR2 SMNVEV (reference sequence). Trimming took 3 bases from V and 1 from J, leaving 6 bases between them.